The rows below give T cell receptor beta chains drawn from one sample of a study of blood T cell repertoires in COVID-19. TCRdb keeps only in-frame clones here, not all; method: immunoSEQ multiplex PCR. The repertoire holds roughly 400,000 clones, with about 88% as singletons. The sequenced sample was PBMCs or T cells enriched from blood (not recorded which). The receptor set was obtained from a woman younger than 35 who had been exposed to COVID-19. Each CDR3 is given with its conserved first and last residue. Fields, in order: clone size, J gene, D gene, V gene, CDR3 length, CDR3 protein, CDR3 DNA. The D gene is left open where the match is weak. Not every row has a clone size; where given, it reads once, few, many or a size class.

>-|TRBJ2-3|TRBD1|TRBV7-9|17
CASSLARTGSSTDTQYF
TGTGCCAGCAGCTTAGCCCGGACAGGGTCTAGCACAGATACGCAGTATTTT
>-|TRBJ1-5|-|TRBV19|18
CASSMARSGRKDNQPQHF
TGTGCCAGTAGTATGGCACGGTCGGGGAGAAAAGACAATCAGCCCCAGCATTTT
>-|TRBJ1-4|-|TRBV5-1|15
CASSLDPGVNEKLFF
TGCGCCAGCAGCTTGGATCCAGGGGTGAATGAAAAACTGTTTTTT
>-|TRBJ2-7|TRBD2|TRBV27|14
CASSLSGGSYEQYF
TGTGCCAGCAGCCTATCGGGAGGCTCCTACGAGCAGTACTTC
>-|TRBJ1-2|-|TRBV14|13
CASSQGLAYGYTF
TGTGCCAGCAGCCAAGGTTTGGCCTATGGCTACACCTTC
>-|TRBJ2-2|TRBD2|TRBV29-1|15
CSVEDVERGTGELFF
TGCAGCGTTGAAGATGTAGAGCGGGGCACCGGGGAGCTGTTTTTT
>-|TRBJ2-7|TRBD1|TRBV28|14
CASRPGTGGHEQYF
TGTGCCAGCAGACCCGGGACAGGGGGCCACGAGCAGTACTTC
>-|TRBJ2-1|TRBD1|TRBV5-1|16
CASSSPGQRGLNEQFF
TGCGCCAGCAGCTCGCCGGGACAGCGAGGACTCAATGAGCAGTTCTTC
>-|TRBJ2-1|TRBD1|TRBV2|14
CASSKTGGGDEQFF
TGTGCCAGCAGCAAGACAGGGGGTGGGGATGAGCAGTTCTTC
>-|TRBJ1-3|-|TRBV30|14
CAWSDGGVANTIYF
TGTGCCTGGAGTGATGGGGGGGTCGCAAACACCATATATTTT
>-|TRBJ2-7|TRBD2|TRBV7-2|16
CASSPAGGFDLREQYF
TGTGCCAGCAGCCCAGCGGGGGGGTTCGATCTTCGCGAGCAGTACTTC
>-|TRBJ2-7|TRBD1|TRBV6-5|12
CASRTGVYEQYF
TGTGCCAGCAGGACAGGGGTTTACGAGCAGTACTTC
>-|TRBJ1-2|TRBD1|TRBV7-8|12
CASSSTGGDYTF
TGTGCCAGCAGCTCAACAGGGGGGGACTACACCTTC
>-|TRBJ2-3|TRBD1|TRBV2|12
CASSVGQGPFGF
TGTGCCAGCAGTGTTGGACAGGGGCCGTTTGGTTTT
>-|TRBJ1-1|TRBD1|TRBV7-9|17
CASSPQGDRGHDTEAFF
TGTGCCAGCAGCCCTCAGGGGGACAGGGGGCATGACACTGAAGCTTTCTTT
>few|TRBJ2-2|TRBD1|TRBV5-4|15
CASSPQGAQGGELFF
TGTGCCAGCAGCCCGCAGGGGGCGCAGGGCGGGGAGCTGTTTTTT
>once|TRBJ2-7|TRBD2|TRBV6-1|17
CASSGDLERDYTYEQYF
TGTGCCAGCAGTGGTGATTTGGAGCGGGACTACACCTACGAGCAGTACTTC
>once|TRBJ2-7|TRBD2|TRBV18|16
CASSRPGLADSYEQYF
TGTGCCAGCTCACGGCCGGGACTAGCGGACTCCTACGAGCAGTACTTC
>-|TRBJ2-7|TRBD2|TRBV3-1/TRBV3-2|15
CASSPGLAGAYEQYF
TGTGCCAGCAGCCCTGGACTAGCGGGAGCCTACGAGCAGTACTTC
>-|TRBJ1-5|-|TRBV20-1|13
CSASSHMNQPQHF
TGCAGTGCTAGTTCCCACATGAATCAGCCCCAGCATTTT
>-|TRBJ2-7|-|TRBV5-1|13
CASSLGAPYEQYF
TGCGCCAGCAGCTTGGGGGCCCCCTACGAGCAGTACTTC
>-|TRBJ2-3|TRBD2|TRBV29-1|15
CSVERLAGSGDTQYF
TGCAGCGTTGAGAGACTAGCGGGATCGGGAGATACGCAGTATTTT
>-|TRBJ2-3|TRBD1|TRBV9|15
CASRKTGASTDTQYF
TGTGCCAGCAGAAAGACAGGGGCCAGCACAGATACGCAGTATTTT
>-|TRBJ2-1|TRBD2|TRBV7-3|15
CASSLSGGAGNEQFF
TGTGCCAGCAGCTTAAGCGGGGGGGCAGGAAATGAGCAGTTCTTC
>-|TRBJ2-1|TRBD2|TRBV3-1/TRBV3-2|16
CASSQHAGGPYNEQFF
TGTGCCAGCAGCCAACATGCGGGGGGGCCCTACAATGAGCAGTTCTTC
>-|TRBJ1-6|-|TRBV5-4|18
CASSTAARGSSYNSPLHF
TGTGCCAGCAGCACCGCCGCTAGAGGGAGCTCCTATAATTCACCCCTCCACTTT
>-|TRBJ1-5|TRBD1|TRBV19|15
CASSIDRGPYQPQHF
TGTGCCAGTAGTATCGACAGGGGACCCTATCAGCCCCAGCATTTT
>-|TRBJ2-1|TRBD1|TRBV6-1|16
CASSEFAGQAYNEQFF
TGTGCCAGCAGTGAATTTGCGGGACAGGCCTACAATGAGCAGTTCTTC
>few|TRBJ2-1|TRBD2|TRBV7-2|18
CASSFRTSGAALYNEQFF
TGTGCCAGCAGCTTTCGGACTAGCGGGGCTGCTTTGTACAATGAGCAGTTCTTC
>-|TRBJ1-4|TRBD1|TRBV7-2|14
CASSTRTGNGKLFF
TGTGCCAGCAGCACACGGACAGGGAACGGAAAACTGTTTTTT
>-|TRBJ2-7|TRBD2|TRBV11-2|15
CASSSGLAGVYEQYF
TGTGCCAGCAGCTCCGGACTAGCGGGAGTGTACGAGCAGTACTTC
>-|TRBJ2-7|TRBD2|TRBV6-1|15
CASSEQSGGTYEQYF
TGTGCCAGCAGTGAACAAAGCGGGGGGACCTACGAGCAGTACTTC
>-|TRBJ2-1|TRBD2|TRBV28|16
CASSSPGGSSYNEQFF
TGTGCCAGCAGTTCCCCGGGGGGGAGCTCCTACAATGAGCAGTTCTTC
>-|TRBJ2-1|-|TRBV15|13
CATSRDRRDEQFF
TGTGCCACCAGCAGAGACCGTCGGGATGAGCAGTTCTTC
>once|TRBJ1-5|-|TRBV15|14
CATSRQGSNQPQHF
TGTGCCACCAGCAGACAGGGCAGCAATCAGCCCCAGCATTTT
>few|TRBJ2-3|-|TRBV13|14
CASSGVPSTDTQYF
TGTGCCAGCTCAGGGGTTCCTAGCACAGATACGCAGTATTTT
>-|TRBJ1-4|-|TRBV7-2|15
CASSLVRGFDEKLFF
TGTGCCAGCAGCTTAGTAAGGGGCTTTGACGAAAAACTGTTTTTT
>-|TRBJ2-2|TRBD2|TRBV9|16
CASSVGAGGGSGELFF
TGTGCCAGCAGCGTAGGAGCGGGAGGAGGATCCGGGGAGCTGTTTTTT
>-|TRBJ2-1|-|TRBV4-3|18
CASSQEAAGPVSYNEQFF
TGCGCCAGCAGCCAAGAAGCCGCGGGGCCCGTCTCCTACAATGAGCAGTTCTTC
>once|TRBJ2-5|-|TRBV7-2|16
CASSLGGTPSQETQYF
TGTGCCAGCAGCTTAGGGGGGACTCCAAGCCAGGAGACCCAGTACTTC
>once|TRBJ2-3|TRBD2|TRBV25-1|13
CASALAGANTQYF
TGTGCCAGCGCCCTAGCGGGGGCAAATACGCAGTATTTT
>-|TRBJ2-7|TRBD1|TRBV6-5|14
CASSRGGEAYEQYF
TGTGCCAGCAGTCGAGGGGGCGAAGCCTACGAGCAGTACTTC
>once|TRBJ1-6|-|TRBV30|14
CAWSTQGIGSPLHF
TGTGCCTGGAGTACCCAGGGGATAGGTTCACCCCTCCACTTT
>-|TRBJ2-7|TRBD1|TRBV27|15
CASSLTGTGTYEQYF
TGTGCCAGCAGTTTAACCGGGACAGGGACCTACGAGCAGTACTTC
>-|TRBJ2-7|TRBD1|TRBV9|15
CASSAGTGLFYEQYF
TGTGCCAGCAGTGCCGGGACAGGGTTGTTCTACGAGCAGTACTTC
>-|TRBJ1-4|TRBD1|TRBV3-1/TRBV3-2|15
CASSQTTGKTEKLFF
TGTGCCAGCAGCCAGACGACAGGGAAGACGGAAAAACTGTTTTTT
>-|TRBJ2-5|TRBD2|TRBV14|15
CASSQTPGGVETQYF
TGTGCCAGCAGCCAGACCCCGGGGGGGGTAGAGACCCAGTACTTC
>-|TRBJ2-7|-|TRBV6-2/TRBV6-3|14
CASSYLRQGHEQYF
TGTGCCAGCAGTTACCTCCGGCAGGGCCACGAGCAGTACTTC
>-|TRBJ2-7|TRBD2|TRBV6-5|15
CASSTLAGDSYEQYF
TGTGCCAGCAGTACACTAGCGGGAGACTCCTACGAGCAGTACTTC
>-|TRBJ1-1|-|TRBV27|13
CASSLQGITEAFF
TGTGCCAGCAGTCTCCAGGGGATCACTGAAGCTTTCTTT
>-|TRBJ2-1|TRBD2|TRBV28|18
CASSTTTLLAGAYNEQFF
TGTGCCAGCAGTACCACTACCCTCCTCGCGGGAGCTTACAATGAGCAGTTCTTC
>-|TRBJ1-2|-|TRBV4-1|13
CASSSLNYGGYTF
TGCGCCAGCAGCAGCCTTAACTATGGTGGCTACACCTTC
>-|TRBJ1-4|-|TRBV4-1|17
CASSQDPQGAGIGKLFF
TGCGCCAGCAGCCAAGACCCCCAAGGAGCGGGGATAGGAAAACTGTTTTTT
>-|TRBJ2-3|-|TRBV12-3/TRBV12-4|13
CASSPPLADTQYF
TGTGCCAGCAGTCCCCCCCTAGCAGATACGCAGTATTTT
>-|TRBJ1-2|-|TRBV3-1/TRBV3-2|14
CASSPPGQFYGYTF
TGTGCCAGCAGCCCCCCCGGACAGTTCTATGGCTACACCTTC
>-|TRBJ2-7|TRBD1|TRBV7-6|16
CASSLGGQGDSYEQYF
TGTGCCAGCAGCTTAGGGGGACAGGGTGATTCCTACGAGCAGTACTTC
>-|TRBJ2-1|-|TRBV15|13
CATNSRLVGEQFF
TGTGCCACCAATTCTAGGCTAGTTGGTGAGCAGTTCTTC
>-|TRBJ2-2|-|TRBV29-1|12
CSVGSSAGELFF
TGCAGCGTTGGCTCGTCGGCCGGGGAGCTGTTTTTT
>-|TRBJ1-2|-|TRBV18|14
CASSRDRERAGYTF
TGTGCCAGCTCACGCGATAGGGAGCGGGCTGGCTACACCTTC